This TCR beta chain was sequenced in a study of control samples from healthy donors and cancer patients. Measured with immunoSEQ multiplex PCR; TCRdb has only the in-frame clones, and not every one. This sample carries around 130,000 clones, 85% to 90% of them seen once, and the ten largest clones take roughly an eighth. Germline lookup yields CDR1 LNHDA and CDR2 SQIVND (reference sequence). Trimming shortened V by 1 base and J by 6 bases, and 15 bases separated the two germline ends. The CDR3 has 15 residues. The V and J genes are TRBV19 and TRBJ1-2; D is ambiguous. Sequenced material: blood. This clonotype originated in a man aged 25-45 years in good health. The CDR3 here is CASSIGSGERNGYTF. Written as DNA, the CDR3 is TGTGCCAGTAGTATAGGTAGCGGGGAACGGAATGGCTACACCTTC.